The TCR beta chain described here comes from a study of regulatory T cells in long-lasting Graves disease. Time point denoted: newly diagnosed GD, antithyroid drugs for less than 3 months. After RNA was extracted from PBMCs, the TCR library was made from it. One endocrinology department in Xi'an, China, was where patients came from. Study findings and constraints: A limited number of samples was an acknowledged limitation.

This clonotype was counted at least ten times. Its antigen is undetermined. Relying on iRepertoire HTBI primers and Arm-PCR of CDR3 regions, the team built TCR beta libraries. MiXCR, applied by TCRdb to the multiplex PCR reads, yields one record per CDR3 protein. The repertoire holds around 250,000 distinct CDR3 sequences, with around 20% as singletons. The clonotype was recovered from a female donor with Graves disease. The specimen was peripheral blood mononuclear cells (PBMCs), collected at new diagnosis, from a patient treated with antithyroid drugs.

CDR3 residues: CSAATGSNTEAFF. The CDR3, as DNA: TGCAGTGCTGCTACAGGCTCGAACACTGAAGCTTTCTTT. The chain employs TRBV20-1 and TRBJ1-1; D is perhaps TRBD1 (5 bases). Germline V gene data show CDR1 as DFQATT and CDR2 as SNEGSKA (reference sequence). V was shortened by 5 bases and J by 1 base, with 11 bases between the two germline ends. The CDR3 totals 13 residues.